This T cell receptor beta chain was documented in a study of T-cell memory formation after mild COVID-19. The overall study: The study found TCR clusters largely donor specific. General study points: The study detected some responding clones in pre-infection memory, suggesting cross-reactive memory joined.

The CDR3 runs 19 residues. The germline V gene encodes CDR1 DFQATT and CDR2 SNEGSKA (reference sequence). The V segment lost 0 bases and the J segment 7 bases; nucleotides outside the gene matches: 17. TCRalpha and TCRbeta libraries used 5'RACE with constant-segment primers and UMIs. In TCRdb, the 5' RACE reads were re-called with MiXCR into one record per CDR3 protein. This sample has around 370,000 distinct CDR3 sequences, with about 21% found just once. On this clonotype itself: The target antigen is unknown.

The sequence was collected from an adult woman who had mild COVID-19 (a few samples of this study predate the infection). Cell type and time point are not known. Sequenced material: PBMCs or a T cell subset sorted from them (not recorded which). The chain recombines TRBV20-1 with TRBJ2-1; TRBD2 agrees at 11 bases. CDR3 in DNA: TGCAGTGCTAGAGATCCGAGATTGGTAACTAGCGGGAGTAGGAATGAGCAGTTCTTC. It codes for CSARDPRLVTSGSRNEQFF.